Listed below are T cell receptor beta chains from one sample, sequenced in a study of T cell repertoires in cytomegalovirus infection. Their recognized antigens are unknown. TCRdb independently ran MiXCR on the reads; one entry per CDR3 protein. The sample shows hundreds of thousands of distinct CDR3 sequences, under 45% of them seen only once. Material: cultured PBMCs, obtained from culture after CMV antigen stimulation. The origin of the receptors is a human donor in good health (CMV status not recorded). Some clones in this sample may be carry-over from other donors' samples. CDR3s include the opening cysteine and the closing phenylalanine or tryptophan. The order of the fields is D gene, clone size, J gene, V gene, CDR3 protein, CDR3 DNA. D genes are given only for firm matches. A row's size may be missing; if present it is once, few, many or a size class.

-,-,TRBJ2-3,TRBV7-6,CASSLVGELDTQYF,TGTGCCAGCAGCTTAGTCGGGGAGTTGGATACGCAGTATTTT
-,-,TRBJ2-1,TRBV7-2,CASSLEGPSPRFF,TGTGCCAGCAGCTTAGAAGGGCCATCCCCGAGGTTCTTC
-,few,TRBJ2-1,TRBV7-2,CASNQRVGEQFF,TGTGCCAGCAACCAACGGGTGGGTGAGCAGTTCTTC
TRBD1,-,TRBJ1-4,TRBV29-1,CSAQGDEKLFF,TGCAGCGCTCAGGGGGATGAAAAACTGTTTTTT
-,-,TRBJ1-6,TRBV18,CASSPEGSYNSPLHF,TGTGCCAGCTCACCAGAAGGGTCCTATAATTCACCCCTCCACTTT
-,-,TRBJ2-3,TRBV5-4,CASSLAIEVDTQYF,TGTGCCAGCAGCTTGGCCATAGAAGTAGATACGCAGTATTTT
-,-,TRBJ2-2,TRBV7-6,CASSSWGGLINTGELFF,TGTGCCAGCAGCTCCTGGGGGGGGCTGATTAACACCGGGGAGCTGTTTTTT
-,few,TRBJ1-6,TRBV20-1,CSARGGRTSYSPLHF,TGCAGTGCTAGGGGAGGGAGGACAAGCTATTCACCCCTCCACTTT
TRBD1,-,TRBJ2-2,TRBV7-2,CASSSLTGFTGELFF,TGTGCCAGCAGCTCGCTGACAGGGTTCACCGGGGAGCTGTTTTTT
TRBD2,-,TRBJ2-7,TRBV7-6,CASSWASGSDYEQYF,TGTGCCAGCAGCTGGGCTAGCGGGAGTGATTACGAGCAGTACTTC
-,-,TRBJ1-1,TRBV28,CASSFQMAEAFF,TGTGCCAGCAGTTTCCAGATGGCTGAAGCTTTCTTT
-,-,TRBJ2-7,TRBV7-2,CASSPVGVYTYEQYF,TGTGCCAGCAGCCCTGTAGGTGTGTATACCTACGAGCAGTACTTC
-,few,TRBJ2-1,TRBV11-3,CASSWTGSGGRQFF,TGTGCCAGCAGCTGGACGGGGAGCGGTGGAAGGCAGTTCTTC
-,few,TRBJ2-3,TRBV7-2,CASSFSLSDTQYF,TGTGCCAGCAGCTTCAGTTTGTCTGATACGCAGTATTTT
-,-,TRBJ2-1,TRBV5-6,CASRWGSGYNEQFF,TGTGCCAGCCGGTGGGGTAGCGGCTACAATGAGCAGTTCTTC
-,-,TRBJ1-2,TRBV18,CASSPLQTGIYGYTF,TGTGCCAGCTCACCACTCCAGACAGGAATCTATGGCTACACCTTC
-,-,TRBJ2-7,TRBV7-2,CASSSRDHYYEQYF,TGTGCCAGCAGCTCCCGGGACCATTACTACGAGCAGTACTTC
-,-,TRBJ2-4,TRBV11-3,CASSLGPKDIQYF,TGTGCCAGCAGCTTAGGACCTAAAGACATTCAGTACTTC
TRBD1,-,TRBJ2-2,TRBV27,CASSLTGRGDTGELFF,TGTGCCAGCAGTTTGACAGGGCGCGGTGACACCGGGGAGCTGTTTTTT
-,few,TRBJ2-3,TRBV7-8,CASSLGVVGTDTQYF,TGTGCCAGCAGCCTCGGGGTGGTTGGCACAGATACGCAGTATTTT
-,few,TRBJ2-1,TRBV15,CATSMGFREQFF,TGTGCCACCAGCATGGGTTTCCGTGAGCAGTTCTTC
-,few,TRBJ1-1,TRBV7-2,CASSSEHWAVEAFF,TGTGCCAGCAGCTCGGAGCACTGGGCCGTTGAAGCTTTCTTT
-,-,TRBJ1-6,TRBV11-2,CASSFLPENSPLHF,TGTGCCAGCAGCTTTCTACCGGAAAATTCACCCCTCCACTTT
-,-,TRBJ2-3,TRBV7-2,CASSLAAATDTQYF,TGTGCCAGCAGCTTAGCTGCCGCTACAGATACGCAGTATTTT
TRBD1,few,TRBJ2-7,TRBV12-3/TRBV12-4,CASSLRDRVYEQYF,TGTGCCAGCAGTTTAAGGGACAGGGTCTACGAGCAGTACTTC
TRBD2,-,TRBJ2-4,TRBV28,CASSLGTGGHPIQYF,TGTGCCAGCAGTTTAGGGACGGGGGGGCACCCCATTCAGTACTTC
-,few,TRBJ2-6,TRBV7-8,CASSWLGGRGANVLTF,TGTGCCAGCAGCTGGCTAGGGGGGCGTGGGGCCAACGTCCTGACTTTC
-,many,TRBJ2-3,TRBV10-3,CAIRGTDTDTQYF,TGTGCCATCAGGGGGACGGACACAGATACGCAGTATTTT
-,many,TRBJ1-1,TRBV7-6,CASSSGVGTEAFF,TGTGCCAGCAGCTCTGGGGTGGGCACTGAAGCTTTCTTT
-,few,TRBJ1-6,TRBV20-1,CSARDRRGSVLSSYNSPLHF,TGCAGTGCTAGAGATCGGCGGGGTTCGGTCCTAAGCTCCTATAATTCACCCCTCCACTTT
-,few,TRBJ2-7,TRBV7-2,CASSFQRGPYEQYF,TGTGCCAGCAGCTTTCAGCGTGGTCCATACGAGCAGTACTTC
-,few,TRBJ2-1,TRBV7-2,CASSSRTYNEQFF,TGTGCCAGCAGCTCCAGAACCTACAATGAGCAGTTCTTC
TRBD2,once,TRBJ2-1,TRBV6-6,CASSQSGGPHNEQFF,TGTGCCAGCAGTCAGAGCGGGGGGCCCCACAATGAGCAGTTCTTC
-,few,TRBJ1-4,TRBV3-1,CASSQGSYGGEKLFF,TGTGCCAGCAGCCAAGGGTCTTATGGAGGGGAGAAACTGTTTTTT
-,few,TRBJ1-3,TRBV5-4,CASSRAGRGGSGNTIYF,TGTGCCAGCAGCCGAGCAGGGAGGGGAGGCTCTGGAAACACCATATATTTT
-,-,TRBJ2-3,TRBV10-3,CAISDRREGMTQYF,TGTGCCATCAGTGACCGGAGGGAAGGGATGACGCAGTATTTT
-,-,TRBJ2-1,TRBV20-1,CSARVGTGWNEQFF,TGCAGTGCTAGAGTTGGAACGGGATGGAATGAGCAGTTCTTC
-,few,TRBJ1-1,TRBV7-6,CASSLGRDNTEAFF,TGTGCCAGCAGCTTGGGGCGGGACAACACTGAAGCTTTCTTT
-,-,TRBJ2-3,TRBV23-1,CASSHPTGLRTDTQYF,TGCGCCAGCAGTCACCCAACAGGGCTCCGCACAGATACGCAGTATTTT
-,-,TRBJ2-1,TRBV19,CASRSAEKHYNEQFF,TGTGCCAGTAGATCGGCTGAAAAGCACTACAATGAGCAGTTCTTC
TRBD2,-,TRBJ2-7,TRBV7-2,CASSFRPSGRSYEQYF,TGTGCCAGCAGCTTTAGGCCTAGCGGGAGGTCATACGAGCAGTACTTC
TRBD2,-,TRBJ2-7,TRBV5-4,CASSRTSGRGHEQYF,TGTGCCAGCAGCAGAACTAGCGGGAGAGGGCACGAGCAGTACTTC
TRBD2,-,TRBJ2-7,TRBV10-3,CAISEITGEGVEQYF,TGTGCCATCAGTGAGATCACCGGGGAGGGCGTCGAGCAGTACTTC
TRBD2,many,TRBJ2-5,TRBV7-2,CASREASGADQYF,TGTGCCAGCAGGGAGGCTAGCGGTGCGGACCAGTACTTC
-,few,TRBJ1-1,TRBV6-6,CASSYSPDSLNTEAFF,TGTGCCAGCAGTTACTCTCCGGACAGCTTGAACACTGAAGCTTTCTTT